Below, 23 T cell receptor beta chains from the same sample are listed, as sequenced in a study of regulatory T cells in long-lasting Graves disease. Time point in this sample: newly diagnosed GD, antithyroid drugs for less than 3 months. PBMC-extracted RNA yielded the TCR library. CDR3-region Arm-PCR and iRepertoire HTBI primers produced the TCR beta libraries. TCRdb reanalysed the multiplex PCR reads using MiXCR and keeps one entry per CDR3 protein. The table lists fewer than 650,000 distinct CDR3 sequences, around 15% of them singletons. Another study also made use of these data, one on T cells in Graves' hyperthyroidism and ophthalmopathy.

The sample in question was peripheral blood mononuclear cells (PBMCs), obtained at new diagnosis, from a patient treated with antithyroid drugs. The receptor set was obtained from a man aged 18 to 30 with Graves disease.

The chain joins TRBV11-2 to TRBJ2-3; 13 bases align to TRBD2. Trimming removed 10 bases from V and 5 bases from J; junction bases left unmatched: 6. The CDR3 is made up of 14 amino acids. Germline values: CDR1 SGHAT, CDR2 FQNNGV. Written as DNA, the CDR3 is TGTGCCACTGGACTAGCGGGAGTAAAAGATACGCAGTATTTT. As protein: CATGLAGVKDTQYF. The full variable domain, with the rest looked up from reference TRBV11-2 and TRBJ2-3, is EAGVAQSPRYKIIEKRQSVAFWCNPISGHATLYWYQQILGQGPKLLIQFQNNGVVDDSQLPKDRFSAERLKGVDSTLKIQPAKLEDSAVYLCATGLAGVKDTQYFGPGTRLTVL.

The gene calls are TRBV5-1 and TRBJ2-1; D may be TRBD2 (6 bases). The CDR3 is made up of 16 amino acids. Trimming left V 0 bases short and J 5 bases short, with 15 bases between. CDR1 and CDR2 (germline): SGHRS, YFSETQ. The CDR3 coding sequence is TGCGCCAGCAGCTTGGCCGAGACCGCGGGGCACAATGAGCAGTTCTTC. This sequence encodes CASSLAETAGHNEQFF. The variable domain in full, completed from reference TRBV5-1 and TRBJ2-1, reads KAGVTQTPRYLIKTRGQQVTLSCSPISGHRSVSWYQQTPGQGLQFLFEYFSETQRNKGNFPGRFSGRQFSNSRSEMNVSTLELGDSALYLCASSLAETAGHNEQFFGPGTRLTVL.

CDR3 sequence: CATGHRYNEQFF. The CDR3 region has the DNA TGTGCCACCGGGCACCGTTACAATGAGCAGTTCTTC. The chain couples TRBV6-1 to TRBJ2-1; the D is unclear. The CDR3 is 12 residues long. The V end was cut by 10 bases, the J end by 4 bases, with 11 bases between. In germline, CDR1 is MNHNS, CDR2 SASEGT.

This clonotype came up a few times. J is TRBJ2-7 and V is TRBV19; 9 bases fit TRBD2. The germline gives CDR1 LNHDA, CDR2 SQIVND (reference sequence). Trimming at V came to 2 bases and at J to 2 bases, leaving 4 bases not matched to a gene. There are 15 residues in the CDR3. CDR3 sequence: CASSIISGSPYEQYF. DNA of the CDR3: TGTGCCAGTAGTATAATTAGCGGGAGCCCCTACGAGCAGTACTTC.

This clonotype was seen ten or more times. This rearrangement joins TRBV12-3 or TRBV12-4 to TRBJ1-1, with 7 bases that match TRBD1. The CDR3 covers 15 residues. Losses at the gene ends were 5 bases for V and 4 bases for J; bases not matched to a gene: 10. This chain's CDR3 is CASSPHDRDPTEAFF. In DNA, the CDR3 is TGTGCCAGCAGTCCCCACGACAGGGACCCCACTGAAGCTTTCTTT.

The sample holds a few counts of this clonotype. The gene calls are TRBV14 and TRBJ2-1, with D tentatively TRBD1 (5 bases). The V gene lost 3 bases and the J gene lost 5 bases, with 8 bases spanning the gap. Per the germline V gene, CDR1 is SGHDN and CDR2 is FVKESK. The CDR3 is 13 amino acids. The DNA for the CDR3 is TGTGCCAGCAGCCAGTTCAGGGACAATGAGCAGTTCTTC. Its protein product is CASSQFRDNEQFF.

In the case of this clonotype: This may be a read error: a much more frequent sequence differs by one nucleotide. This sequence joins TRBV11-2 and TRBJ2-1, with TRBD2 identical over 12 bases. The CDR3 is made up of 16 amino acids. Trimming at V came to 0 bases and at J to 6 bases, leaving 3 bases not matched to a gene. CDR1 is SGHAT, CDR2 FQNNGV, per germline. The CDR3 nucleotides read TGTGCCAGCAGCTTAGAGACTAGCGGGGGCGGCAATGAGCAGTTCTTC. Protein: CASSLETSGGGNEQFF.

The V call is TRBV28, the J call TRBJ1-5; 8 bases line up with TRBD1. This CDR3 spans 17 amino acids. Trimming removed 5 bases from V and 1 base from J; junction bases left unmatched: 10. The germline V gene encodes CDR1 MDHEN and CDR2 SYDVKM. CDR3 nucleotide sequence: TGTGCCAGCAGTCTGACGACAGGGGCCATAAGCAATCAGCCCCAGCATTTT. Translation gives CASSLTTGAISNQPQHF. The whole variable domain, filled in from reference TRBV28 and TRBJ1-5, reads DVKVTQSSRYLVKRTGEKVFLECVQDMDHENMFWYRQDPGLGLRLIYFSYDVKMKEKGDIPEGYSVSREKKERFSLILESASTNQTSMYLCASSLTTGAISNQPQHFGDGTRLSIL.

This clonotype came up a few times. This chain's CDR3 is CASFGPIGLAEYNEQFF. CDR3 nucleotide sequence: TGTGCCAGCTTCGGGCCCATCGGACTAGCGGAGTACAATGAGCAGTTCTTC. The chain carries TRBV6-2 or TRBV6-3 and TRBJ2-1, with 10 bases lining up with TRBD2. Per the germline V gene, CDR1 is MNHEY and CDR2 is SVGEGT. Unmatched junction bases numbered 14, after V lost 8 bases and J lost 4 bases. There are 17 residues in the CDR3.

On this clonotype: A much more abundant neighbour one base away suggests this may be a read error. This CDR3 reads CSAPNAGQANNGQFF. The CDR3 DNA is TGCAGTGCTCCCAACGCGGGACAGGCCAACAATGGGCAGTTCTTC. The chain is built from TRBV20-1 and TRBJ2-1; 8 bases agree with TRBD1. Germline assignment: CDR1 DFQATT and CDR2 SNEGSKA (reference sequence). CDR3 length: 15 amino acids.

This clonotype came up many times. This chain links TRBV6-1 with TRBJ1-1; D is perhaps TRBD1 (5 bases). CDR1 is MNHNS, CDR2 SASEGT, per germline. The length of the CDR3 is 13 residues. V lost 7 bases, J lost 4 bases, and 13 bases lay in between. CDR3 DNA sequence: TGTGCCAGCACCCCGGGACGCGGCACTGAAGCTTTCTTT. It translates to CASTPGRGTEAFF.

This clonotype was seen ten or more times. The chain has TRBV5-1 and TRBJ2-2; D not certain. V lost 0 bases and J lost 5, with 8 bases in between. CDR1 is SGHRS and CDR2 is YFSETQ in the germline V gene. The CDR3 extends over 14 amino acids. The chain's CDR3 is CASSLAERTGELFF. CDR3 bases: TGCGCCAGCAGCTTGGCCGAGAGAACCGGGGAGCTGTTTTTT.

The rearrangement uses TRBV20-1 and TRBJ2-7; 8 positions match TRBD2. CDR3 size: 13 residues. Germline-derived CDR1 and CDR2 are DFQATT and SNEGSKA (reference sequence). Losses at the gene ends were 6 bases for V and 2 bases for J; bases not matched to a gene: 6. CDR3 sequence: CSAPPAGAYEQYF. The CDR3 DNA sequence: TGCAGTGCCCCGCCAGCGGGAGCCTACGAGCAGTACTTC.

This clonotype was seen more than once but under ten times. The chain recombines TRBV20-1 with TRBJ2-3; maybe TRBD2 (6 bases). The CDR3 runs to 14 residues. The germline CDR1 and CDR2 sequences are DFQATT and SNEGSKA (reference sequence). The CDR3 is CSVVWGGSTDTQYF. In nucleotides, the CDR3 is TGCAGCGTTGTCTGGGGAGGCAGCACAGATACGCAGTATTTT.

This clonotype was found many times. The chain combines TRBV27 with TRBJ2-7; D may be TRBD2 (6 bases). V was trimmed by 5 bases and J by 2 bases, leaving 19 bases between them. CDR1 and CDR2 (germline): MNHEY, SMNVEV (reference sequence). CDR3 length: 16 amino acids. Written as DNA, the CDR3 is TGTGCCAGCAGTGCAACCCTCTTTGCGGGACCCTACGAGCAGTACTTC. Its protein is CASSATLFAGPYEQYF.

Ten or more counts support this clonotype. This chain links TRBV2 with TRBJ2-3; 9 nucleotides align to TRBD2. CDR1 SNHLY and CDR2 FYNNEI come from the germline V gene. Losses at the gene ends were 1 base for V and 5 bases for J; bases not matched to a gene: 4. CDR3 length equals 15 residues. The chain's CDR3 is CASSEGGLAGDTQYF. The CDR3 bases are TGTGCCAGCAGTGAAGGGGGACTAGCAGGAGATACGCAGTATTTT. Complete variable domain (other parts from reference TRBV2 and TRBJ2-3): EPEVTQTPSHQVTQMGQEVILRCVPISNHLYFYWYRQILGQKVEFLVSFYNNEISEKSEIFDDQFSVERPDGSNFTLKIRSTKLEDSAMYFCASSEGGLAGDTQYFGPGTRLTVL.

The sample holds many counts of this clonotype. The rearrangement links TRBV18 to TRBJ2-1, with D tentatively TRBD1 (6 bases). Per germline, CDR1 KGHSH and CDR2 LQKENI. This CDR3 comprises 13 residues. With 3 bases removed from V and 10 bases from J, the gap between germline ends came to 13 bases. The CDR3 DNA reads as TGTGCCAGCTCACCTAGCCGGGACACCGAGCAGTTCTTC. Translated, it gives CASSPSRDTEQFF.

This clonotype was counted many times. At one of its ends the junction is not consistent with the germline gene, which may arise from a read error. The chain combines TRBV3-1 with TRBJ2-7; 8 bases line up with TRBD1. This CDR3 region has 12 residues. CDR1 is LGHDT and CDR2 is YNNKEL in the germline V gene (reference sequence). The CDR3, as DNA: TGTGCCAGCAGAGACCAGGGGGACAGGATGTCTTTC. Translated, it gives CASRDQGDRMSF.

About this clonotype itself: The junction and the germline gene differ at one end; a read error may be behind it. The chain's CDR3 is CASSPNLGDGDNEQFF. In DNA form, the CDR3 reads TGTGCTAGCAGCCCCAACCTGGGAGATGGGGACAATGAGCAGTTCTTC. The chain employs TRBV7-7 and TRBJ2-1; perhaps TRBD2 as D (5 bases). The V gene's germline CDR1 is SSHAT and CDR2 FNYEAQ (reference sequence). This CDR3 contains 16 residues.

Concerning this clonotype: This sequence may be a read error, since a much larger clone differs from it by one base. This chain uses TRBV20-1 with TRBJ2-1, with a tentative D call TRBD1 (6 bases). The CDR3 is 15 amino acids. In germline, CDR1 is DFQATT, CDR2 SNEGSKA (reference sequence). The V gene lost 1 base and the J gene lost 13 bases, with 23 bases spanning the gap. CDR3 in amino acids: CSARGDPQGQETQFF. In DNA form, the CDR3 reads TGCAGTGCTAGAGGGGACCCCCAGGGACAAGAGACCCAGTTCTTC.

This clonotype was counted at least ten times. The genes are TRBV2 and TRBJ2-2; 9 nucleotides align to TRBD1. With 3 bases clipped from V and 3 bases from J, the junction kept 11 bases outside the gene matches. This CDR3 comprises 18 residues. Germline V lookup: CDR1 SNHLY, CDR2 FYNNEI. Here the CDR3 reads CASSDPGQGLVDTGELFF. In DNA, the CDR3 is TGTGCCAGCAGTGATCCGGGACAGGGTTTAGTTGACACCGGGGAGCTGTTTTTT.

This clonotype was recorded many times. The chain employs TRBV12-5 and TRBJ2-1; 9 nucleotides match TRBD2. The CDR3 extends over 15 amino acids. Germline V gene sequence: CDR1 LGHNT, CDR2 FRNRAP. The V and J ends lost 2 bases and 9 bases, in that order; junction bases with no gene match: 8. The CDR3 DNA sequence: TGTGCTAGTGGTTTGCGGGGGACTAGCATTACTGAGCAGTTCTTC. Its translation is CASGLRGTSITEQFF.

The V call is TRBV19, the J call TRBJ2-7, with D possibly matching TRBD1 (7 bases). Germline CDR1 reads LNHDA; CDR2 reads SQIVND (reference sequence). This CDR3 has 15 amino acids. V was trimmed by 6 bases and J by 4 bases, leaving 19 bases between them. CDR3 loop: CASSSPGRGEYEQYF. Here the CDR3 DNA reads TGTGCCAGTAGCTCGCCGGGCAGGGGGGAATACGAGCAGTACTTC.